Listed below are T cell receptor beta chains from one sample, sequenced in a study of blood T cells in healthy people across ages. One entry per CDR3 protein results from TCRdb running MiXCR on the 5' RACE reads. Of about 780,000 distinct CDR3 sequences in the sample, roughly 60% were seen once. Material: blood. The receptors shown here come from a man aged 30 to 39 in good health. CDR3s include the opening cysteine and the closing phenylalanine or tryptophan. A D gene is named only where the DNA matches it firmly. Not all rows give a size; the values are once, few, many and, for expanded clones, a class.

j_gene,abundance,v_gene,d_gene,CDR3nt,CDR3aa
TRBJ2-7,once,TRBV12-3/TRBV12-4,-,TGTGCCAGCAGTTTCGCTGCCGGGACATTAGCCTACGAGCAGTACTTC,CASSFAAGTLAYEQYF
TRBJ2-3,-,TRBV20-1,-,TGCAGTGCTAGAGCGGGGGGCCGAAGCACAGATACGCAGTATTTT,CSARAGGRSTDTQYF
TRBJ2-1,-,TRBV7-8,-,TGTGCCAGCAGCTTTGGGGGGCCCCCCTACAATGAGCAGTTCTTC,CASSFGGPPYNEQFF
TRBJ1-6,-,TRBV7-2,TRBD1,TGTACCAGCAGCTTAGTTGTACAGGGGGGAGGACCCCTCCACTTT,CTSSLVVQGGGPLHF
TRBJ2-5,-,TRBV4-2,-,TGTGCCAGCAGCCAAGAAAACCGCGGGCCCTCGGTGGAGACCCAGTACTTC,CASSQENRGPSVETQYF
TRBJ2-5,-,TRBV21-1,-,TGTGCCAGCAGCAAAGCGGGGGCAGGGGGCCTCCAAGAGACCCAGTACTTC,CASSKAGAGGLQETQYF
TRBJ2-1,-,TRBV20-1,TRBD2,TGCAGTGCTTCCTCTGGGGGGGGGTTTCGTGAGCAGTTCTTC,CSASSGGGFREQFF
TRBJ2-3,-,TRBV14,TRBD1,TGTGCCAGCAGCCCGACAGGGGGTGAATATACGCAGTATTTT,CASSPTGGEYTQYF
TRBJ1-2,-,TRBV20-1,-,TGCAGTGCTAGAGACCCGGACACCTCTAACTATGGCTACACCTTC,CSARDPDTSNYGYTF
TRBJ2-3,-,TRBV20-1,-,TGCAGTGCCCGTAAGGCAGATACGCAGTATTTT,CSARKADTQYF
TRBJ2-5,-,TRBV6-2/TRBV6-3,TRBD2,TGTGCCAGCAGTTATCAGACTAGCGGGGTTATGAAGACCCAGTACTTC,CASSYQTSGVMKTQYF
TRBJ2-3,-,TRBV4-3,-,TGCGCCAGCAGCCAAGCCCCGGGGGGCCCCACAGATACGCAGTATTTT,CASSQAPGGPTDTQYF
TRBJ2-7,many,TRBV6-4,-,TGTGCCAGCAGTCCTGGGGGGAATGACGAGCAGTACTTC,CASSPGGNDEQYF
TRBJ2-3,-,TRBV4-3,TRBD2,TGCGCCAGCAGCCGAACCCCGGGACTAGCGGGGACAGATACGCAGTATTTT,CASSRTPGLAGTDTQYF
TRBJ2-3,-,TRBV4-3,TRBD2,TGCGCCAGCAGCCAAGGGATTACGGGGGGGCTGATAGATACGCAGTATTTT,CASSQGITGGLIDTQYF
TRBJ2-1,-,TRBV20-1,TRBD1,TGCAGTGCTAAGGGACAGGAATGGGATGAGCAGTTCTTC,CSAKGQEWDEQFF
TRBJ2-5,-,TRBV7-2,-,TGTGCCAGCAGCCCGAGGGGGACTGTACTTACGAGCGGGCAGTACTTC,CASSPRGTVLTSGQYF
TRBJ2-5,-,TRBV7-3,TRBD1,TGTGCCAGCAGCTTAACGGGACAGGGAAGGCAAGAGACCCAGTACTTC,CASSLTGQGRQETQYF
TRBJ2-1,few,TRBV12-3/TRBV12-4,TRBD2,TGTGCCAGCAGTTTTGCGGCTAGCGGGGGTCCTACAATGAGTGCCCAGTTCTTC,CASSFAASGGPTMSAQFF
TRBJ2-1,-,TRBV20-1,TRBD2,TGCAGTGTGGGACGCGGGGGGGTGTCCTACAATGAGCAGTTCTTC,CSVGRGGVSYNEQFF
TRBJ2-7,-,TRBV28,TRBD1,TGTGCCAGCACCCTGACAGGGCGTCTGGACGAGCAGTACTTC,CASTLTGRLDEQYF
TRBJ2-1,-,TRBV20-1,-,TGCAGTGCTATTACAGAGGCAGGGATCTACGAGCAGTTTTTC,CSAITEAGIYEQFF
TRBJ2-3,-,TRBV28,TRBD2,TGTGCCAGCAGTTCTATACTAGCGGGGGCCCCAGGTGGAGATACGCAGTATTTT,CASSSILAGAPGGDTQYF